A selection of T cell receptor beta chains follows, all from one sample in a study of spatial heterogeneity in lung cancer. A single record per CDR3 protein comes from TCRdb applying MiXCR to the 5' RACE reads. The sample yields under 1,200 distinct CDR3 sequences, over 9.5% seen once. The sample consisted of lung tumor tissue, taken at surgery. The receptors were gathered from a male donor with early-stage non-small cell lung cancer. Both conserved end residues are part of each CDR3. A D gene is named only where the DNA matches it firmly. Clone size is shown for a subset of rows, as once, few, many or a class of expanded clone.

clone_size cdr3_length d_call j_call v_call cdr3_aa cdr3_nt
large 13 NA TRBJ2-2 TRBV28 CASSLTGSGELFF TGTGCCAGCAGCCTCACGGGGTCCGGGGAGCTGTTTTTT
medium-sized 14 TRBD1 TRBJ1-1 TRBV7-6 CASSRQGQNTEAFF TGTGCCAGCAGCCGACAGGGGCAGAACACTGAAGCTTTCTTT
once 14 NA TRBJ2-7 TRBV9 CASSVDLGGYEQYF TGTGCCAGCAGCGTAGACCTAGGAGGATACGAGCAGTACTTC
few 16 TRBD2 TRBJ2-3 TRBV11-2 CASSLDASGTLDTQYF TGTGCCAGCAGCTTAGATGCTAGCGGGACGTTGGATACGCAGTATTTT
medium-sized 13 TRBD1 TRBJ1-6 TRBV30 CALNPRQGTPLHF TGTGCCTTAAACCCGCGACAGGGAACACCCCTCCACTTT
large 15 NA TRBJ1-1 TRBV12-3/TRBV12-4 CASSLYPEGGTEAFF TGTGCCAGCAGTTTGTATCCGGAGGGTGGCACTGAAGCTTTCTTT
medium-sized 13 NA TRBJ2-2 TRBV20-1 CSAEAANTGELFF TGCAGTGCCGAGGCAGCGAACACCGGGGAGCTGTTTTTT
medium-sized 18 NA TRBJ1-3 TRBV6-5 CASSYSGLVGTSGNTIYF TGTGCCAGCAGTTACTCAGGGCTGGTGGGGACCTCTGGAAACACCATATATTTT
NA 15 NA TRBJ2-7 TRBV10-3 CATKGGPAPTCEQYF TGTGCCACCAAAGGAGGGCCTGCGCCCACCTGCGAGCAGTACTTC
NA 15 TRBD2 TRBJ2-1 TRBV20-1 CSAQPLAGSYNEQFF TGCAGTGCCCAACCCCTAGCGGGCTCCTACAATGAGCAGTTCTTC
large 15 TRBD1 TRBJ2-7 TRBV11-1 CASSSPGQGTYEQYF TGTGCCAGCAGCTCGCCGGGACAGGGGACCTACGAGCAGTACTTC
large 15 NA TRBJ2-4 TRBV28 CASSFPGSAKNIQYF TGTGCCAGCAGTTTCCCAGGCTCAGCCAAAAACATTCAGTACTTC
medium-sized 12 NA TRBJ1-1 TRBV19 CASSMRGTEAFF TGTGCCAGTAGTATGCGGGGGACTGAAGCTTTCTTT
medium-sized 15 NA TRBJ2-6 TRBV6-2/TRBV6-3 CASSYVGFTANVLTF TGTGCCAGCAGTTACGTTGGCTTTACGGCCAACGTCCTGACTTTC
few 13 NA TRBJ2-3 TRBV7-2 CASSLTGVDTQYF TGTGCCAGCAGCTTAACCGGGGTAGATACGCAGTATTTT
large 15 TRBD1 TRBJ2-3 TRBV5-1 CASSLGQGATDTQYF TGCGCCAGCAGCTTGGGACAGGGGGCCACAGATACGCAGTATTTT